This is a list of T cell receptor beta chains from one sample in a study of human T cells and chemical hapten exposure. Each CDR3 protein gets one entry after TCRdb re-called the RACE reads with MiXCR. The sample holds under 200,000 distinct CDR3 sequences; roughly 14% are singletons and the top ten take about 1.7%. The sample in question was whole blood, obtained in connection with sensitization to the hapten diphenylcyclopropenone (DPC). These receptor sequences come from a woman in her 30s with alopecia areata. Some clones in this sample may be carry-over from other donors' samples. The CDR3 runs from the conserved cysteine through the conserved F or W. Each record gives: V gene, CDR3 protein.

>TRBV28
CASSAPRGSTNEKLFF
>TRBV12-3/TRBV12-4
CASSFFSGGAEEQFF
>TRBV28
CASSLYRTFF
>TRBV6-1
CASSQSSGRALGNEQFF
>TRBV7-2
CASSPNTLQQGFFYEQYF
>TRBV6-5
CASRQGGPYEQYF
>TRBV20-1
CSASQGAVNTEAFF
>TRBV4-3
CASSQDFGNSPLHF
>TRBV28
CASTTQQGTDTQYF
>TRBV3-1
CASSVSVNEQFF
>TRBV15
CATSRVGQGAGELFF
>TRBV28
CASSLETGEAFF
>TRBV30
CAWKGSGSHNEQFF
>TRBV12-3/TRBV12-4
CASSPPIAGVPQTGELFF
>TRBV6-6
CASSYSGTGDAYEQYF
>TRBV3-1
CASSHSRGQGMSPLHF
>TRBV24-1
CATSAGGLAGYNEQFF
>TRBV7-9
CASISIGTHNEQFF
>TRBV20-1
CSATGGGYLYEQYF
>TRBV9
CASSVVEGRDTGELFF
>TRBV28
CASIQGASFEAFF
>TRBV10-2
CASSEFAGGTEAFF
>TRBV5-1
CASRVGGISDTQYF
>TRBV7-7
CASSLDSGQKQFF
>TRBV29-1
CSVGAGGAGANVLTF
>TRBV20-1
CSAPKEVGTVNNEQFF
>TRBV19
CASSIGGRSLGQPQHF
>TRBV20-1
CSARPQVNRGSSTDTQYF
>TRBV7-2
CASSYRQASIEKLFF
>TRBV7-7
CASSGQGRETQYF
>TRBV6-2/TRBV6-3
CASSRDGNNQPQHF
>TRBV28
CASRETYGYTF
>TRBV29-1
CSVRPEVDEQFF
>TRBV10-3
CAIWSGETHNEQYF
>TRBV7-2
CASSLGGERPYEQYF
>TRBV5-1
CASSFGARREETQYF
>TRBV6-5
CASRTGTTEAFF
>TRBV15
CATSRDRAPSPLHF
>TRBV14
CASRSGLSGELFF
>TRBV3-1
CASSQRRLGGLDEKLFF
>TRBV6-2/TRBV6-3
CASKPGFLYNEQFF
>TRBV19
CASSTAGQGRNEQFF